Below, one TCR beta chain is given with its context. Profiling relied on immunoSEQ multiplex PCR, and the TCRdb table lists in-frame clones only, not all of them. The sample records some 80,000 clones, 60% to 85% being singletons. This entry is derived from a study of blood T cell repertoires in COVID-19. Per germline, CDR1 LGHDT and CDR2 YNNKEL (reference sequence). J lost 8 bases, V lost 0 bases, and 3 bases had no gene match. This CDR3 has 15 amino acids. This chain connects TRBV3-1 (or the pseudogene TRBV3-2) to TRBJ2-1; 11 nucleotides match TRBD2. This sequence originates from a human donor in a cohort sampled during active COVID-19. Sequencing was performed on peripheral blood. The CDR3 nucleotides read TGTGCCAGCAGCCAAGAACTAGCGGGAGTTGATGAGCAGTTCTTC. Protein product: CASSQELAGVDEQFF.